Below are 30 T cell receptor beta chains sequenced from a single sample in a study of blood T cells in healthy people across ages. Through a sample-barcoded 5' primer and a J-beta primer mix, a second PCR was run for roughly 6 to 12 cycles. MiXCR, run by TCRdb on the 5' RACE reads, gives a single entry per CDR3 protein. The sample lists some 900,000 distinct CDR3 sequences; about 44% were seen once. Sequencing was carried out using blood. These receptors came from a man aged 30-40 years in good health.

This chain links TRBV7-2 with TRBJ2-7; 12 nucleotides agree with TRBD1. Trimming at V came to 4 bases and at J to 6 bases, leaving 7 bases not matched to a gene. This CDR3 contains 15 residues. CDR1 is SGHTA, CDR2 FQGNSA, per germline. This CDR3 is CASSSSGTGGIEQYF. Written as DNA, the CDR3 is TGTGCCAGCAGCTCCTCCGGGACAGGGGGCATCGAGCAGTACTTC.

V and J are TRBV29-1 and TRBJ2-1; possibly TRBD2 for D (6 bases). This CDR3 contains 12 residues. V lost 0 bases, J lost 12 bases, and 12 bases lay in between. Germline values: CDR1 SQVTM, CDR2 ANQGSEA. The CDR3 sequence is CSVEDPGGGQFF. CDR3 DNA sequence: TGCAGCGTTGAAGATCCCGGGGGAGGGCAGTTCTTC.

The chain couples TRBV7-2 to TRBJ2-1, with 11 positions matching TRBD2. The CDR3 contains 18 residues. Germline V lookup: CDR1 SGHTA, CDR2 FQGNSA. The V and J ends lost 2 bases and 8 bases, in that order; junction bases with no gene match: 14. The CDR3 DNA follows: TGTGCCAGCAGCTTACGTACTAGCGGGAGAGTTTTGTCGCATGAGCAGTTCTTC. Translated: CASSLRTSGRVLSHEQFF.

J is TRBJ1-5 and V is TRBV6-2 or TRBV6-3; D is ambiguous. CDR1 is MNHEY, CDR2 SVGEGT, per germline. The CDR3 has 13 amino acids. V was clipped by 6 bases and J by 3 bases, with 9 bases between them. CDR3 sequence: CASRTGFNQPQHF. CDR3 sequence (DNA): TGTGCCAGCAGAACCGGCTTCAATCAGCCCCAGCATTTT.

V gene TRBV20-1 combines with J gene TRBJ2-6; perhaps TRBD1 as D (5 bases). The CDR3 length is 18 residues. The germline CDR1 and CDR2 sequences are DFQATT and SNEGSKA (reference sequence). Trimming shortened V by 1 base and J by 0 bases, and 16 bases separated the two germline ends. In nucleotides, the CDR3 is TGCAGTGCTAGAGGGATAGAGACAGCGTTCTCTGGGGCCAACGTCCTGACTTTC. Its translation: CSARGIETAFSGANVLTF.

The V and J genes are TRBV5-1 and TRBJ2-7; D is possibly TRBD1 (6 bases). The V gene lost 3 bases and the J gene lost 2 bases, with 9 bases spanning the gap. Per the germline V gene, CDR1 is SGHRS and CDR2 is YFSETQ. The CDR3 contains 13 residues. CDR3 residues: CASSSTGAYEQYF. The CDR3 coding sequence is TGCGCCAGCAGCTCGACAGGAGCCTACGAGCAGTACTTC.

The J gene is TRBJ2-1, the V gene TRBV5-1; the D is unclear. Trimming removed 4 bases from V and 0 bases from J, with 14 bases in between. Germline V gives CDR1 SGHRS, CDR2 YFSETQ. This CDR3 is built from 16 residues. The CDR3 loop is CASSPNPTYSYNEQFF. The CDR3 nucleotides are TGCGCCAGCAGCCCCAACCCGACCTACTCCTACAATGAGCAGTTCTTC.

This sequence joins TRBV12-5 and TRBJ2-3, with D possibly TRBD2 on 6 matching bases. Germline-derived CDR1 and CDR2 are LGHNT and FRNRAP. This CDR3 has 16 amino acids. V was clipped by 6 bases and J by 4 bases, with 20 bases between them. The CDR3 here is CASGPLEGAGSDTQYF. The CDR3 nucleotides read TGTGCTAGTGGCCCTTTGGAGGGCGCGGGTTCAGATACGCAGTATTTT. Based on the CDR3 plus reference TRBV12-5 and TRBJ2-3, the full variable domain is DARVTQTPRHKVTEMGQEVTMRCQPILGHNTVFWYRQTMMQGLELLAYFRNRAPLDDSGMPKDRFSAEMPDATLATLKIQPSEPRDSAVYFCASGPLEGAGSDTQYFGPGTRLTVL.

The CDR3 loop is CASSSLEGEGPWYGYTF. Here the CDR3 DNA reads TGTGCCAGCAGCTCTCTAGAGGGGGAGGGGCCTTGGTATGGCTACACCTTC. The gene calls are TRBV7-9 and TRBJ1-2; perhaps TRBD1 as D (6 bases). Trimming pared 4 bases from V and 5 bases from J, leaving 23 bases between. This CDR3 comprises 17 residues. Per the germline V gene, CDR1 is SEHNR and CDR2 is FQNEAQ (reference sequence).

CDR3 region: CASSWGGQGAIYGYTF. The CDR3 bases are TGTGCCAGCAGCTGGGGCGGGCAGGGAGCTATCTATGGCTACACCTTC. This chain uses TRBV7-2 with TRBJ1-2; a possible D gene is TRBD1 (5 bases). This CDR3 comprises 16 residues. Germline V gene sequence: CDR1 SGHTA, CDR2 FQGNSA. The V end was cut by 4 bases, the J end by 4 bases, with 19 bases between.

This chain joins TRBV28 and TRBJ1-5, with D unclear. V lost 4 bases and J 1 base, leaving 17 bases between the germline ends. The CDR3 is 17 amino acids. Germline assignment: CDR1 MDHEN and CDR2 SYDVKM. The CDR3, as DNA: TGTGCCAGCAGTTATCGACCCCGCGGAGTAAGCAATCAGCCCCAGCATTTT. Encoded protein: CASSYRPRGVSNQPQHF.

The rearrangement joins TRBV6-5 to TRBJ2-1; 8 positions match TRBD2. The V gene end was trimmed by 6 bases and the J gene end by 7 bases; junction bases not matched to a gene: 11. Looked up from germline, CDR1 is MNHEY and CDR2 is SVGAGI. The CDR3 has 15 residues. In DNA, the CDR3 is TGTGCCAGCAGACCTGGGACTAGTCGGTTGAATGAGCAGTTCTTC. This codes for CASRPGTSRLNEQFF.

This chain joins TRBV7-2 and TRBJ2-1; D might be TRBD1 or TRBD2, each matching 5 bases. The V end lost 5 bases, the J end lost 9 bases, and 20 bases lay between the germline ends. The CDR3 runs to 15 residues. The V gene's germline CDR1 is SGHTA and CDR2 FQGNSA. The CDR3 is CASSPPGTTRGEQFF. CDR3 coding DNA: TGTGCCAGCAGCCCGCCCGGGACGACACGGGGTGAGCAGTTCTTC.

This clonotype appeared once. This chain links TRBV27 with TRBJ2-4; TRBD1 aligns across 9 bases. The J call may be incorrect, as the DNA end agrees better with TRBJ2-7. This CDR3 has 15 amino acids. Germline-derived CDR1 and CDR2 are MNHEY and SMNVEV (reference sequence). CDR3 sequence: CASSPGTGRVYEQYF. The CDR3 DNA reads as TGTGCCAGCAGTCCCGGGACAGGGAGAGTTTACGAGCAGTACTTC.

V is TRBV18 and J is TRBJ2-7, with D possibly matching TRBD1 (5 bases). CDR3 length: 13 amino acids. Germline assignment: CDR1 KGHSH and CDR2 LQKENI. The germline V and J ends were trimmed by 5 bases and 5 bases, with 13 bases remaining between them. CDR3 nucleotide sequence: TGTGCCAGCTCAGTACAGGACAAGGACGAGCAGTACTTC. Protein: CASSVQDKDEQYF.

The CDR3 reads CAIGATGQGNYGYTF. CDR3 sequence (DNA): TGTGCCATCGGGGCGACAGGACAGGGGAACTATGGCTACACCTTC. The chain carries TRBV10-3 and TRBJ1-2; 9 bases map to TRBD1. Germline V CDR1 and CDR2: ENHRY, SYGVKD. J was trimmed by 2 bases and V by 8 bases; bases with no gene match: 9. This CDR3 contains 15 residues.

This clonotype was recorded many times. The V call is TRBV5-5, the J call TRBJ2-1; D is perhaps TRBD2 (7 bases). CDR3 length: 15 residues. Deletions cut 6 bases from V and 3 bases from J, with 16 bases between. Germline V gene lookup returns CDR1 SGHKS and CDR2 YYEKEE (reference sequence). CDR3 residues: CASTYAGALYNEQFF. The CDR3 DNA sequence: TGTGCCAGCACCTACGCGGGGGCCCTCTACAATGAGCAGTTCTTC.

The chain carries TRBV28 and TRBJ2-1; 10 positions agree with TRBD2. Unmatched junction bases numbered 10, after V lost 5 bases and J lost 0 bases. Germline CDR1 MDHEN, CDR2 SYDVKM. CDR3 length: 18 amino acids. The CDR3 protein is CASSHRTSGPSSYNEQFF. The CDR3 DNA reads TGTGCCAGCAGTCATCGGACTAGCGGACCTAGCTCCTACAATGAGCAGTTCTTC.

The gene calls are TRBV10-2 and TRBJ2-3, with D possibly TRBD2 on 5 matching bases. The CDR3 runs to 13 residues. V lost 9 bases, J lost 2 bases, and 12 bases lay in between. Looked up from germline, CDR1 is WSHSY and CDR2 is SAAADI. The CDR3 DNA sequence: TGCGCCAGTACCGGGAAGAACACAGATACGCAGTATTTT. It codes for CASTGKNTDTQYF.

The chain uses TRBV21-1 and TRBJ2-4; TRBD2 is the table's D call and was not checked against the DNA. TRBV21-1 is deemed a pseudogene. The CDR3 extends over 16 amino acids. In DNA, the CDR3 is TGTGCCAGCAGCAAAATAGGGGAGGGGACCAAAAACATTCAGTACTTC. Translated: CASSKIGEGTKNIQYF.

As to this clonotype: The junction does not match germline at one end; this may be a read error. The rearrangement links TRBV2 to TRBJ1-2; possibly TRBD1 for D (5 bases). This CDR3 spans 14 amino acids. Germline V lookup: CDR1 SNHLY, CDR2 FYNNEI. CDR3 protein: CAGSIGQVIDGYTF. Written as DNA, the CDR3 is TGTGCCGGCAGTATAGGACAAGTTATAGATGGCTACACCTTC.

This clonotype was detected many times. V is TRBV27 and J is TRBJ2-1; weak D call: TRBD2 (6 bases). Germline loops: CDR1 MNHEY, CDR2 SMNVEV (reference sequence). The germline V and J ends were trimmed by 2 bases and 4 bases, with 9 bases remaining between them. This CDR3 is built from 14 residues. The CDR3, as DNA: TGTGCCAGCAGTTTAGCGGGACCTTACAATGAGCAGTTCTTC. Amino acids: CASSLAGPYNEQFF.

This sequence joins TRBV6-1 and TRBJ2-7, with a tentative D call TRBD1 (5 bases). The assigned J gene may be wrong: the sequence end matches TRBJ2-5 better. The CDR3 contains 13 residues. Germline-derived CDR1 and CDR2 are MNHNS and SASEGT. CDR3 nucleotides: TGTGCCTACTCAAAGGGGTTTGGAGAGACCCAGTACTTC. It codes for CAYSKGFGETQYF.

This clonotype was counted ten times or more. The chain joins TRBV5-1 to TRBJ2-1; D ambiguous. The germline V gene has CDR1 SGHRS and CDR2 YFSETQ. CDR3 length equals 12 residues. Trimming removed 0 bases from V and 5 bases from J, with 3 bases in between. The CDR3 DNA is TGCGCCAGCAGCTTGGCCGACAATGAGCAGTTCTTC. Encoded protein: CASSLADNEQFF.

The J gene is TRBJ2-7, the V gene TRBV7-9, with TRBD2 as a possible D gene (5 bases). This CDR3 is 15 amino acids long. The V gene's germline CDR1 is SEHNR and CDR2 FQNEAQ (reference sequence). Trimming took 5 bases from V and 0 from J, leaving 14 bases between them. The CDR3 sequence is CASSPRESGSYEQYF. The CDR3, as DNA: TGTGCCAGCAGCCCCCGGGAAAGTGGCTCCTACGAGCAGTACTTC. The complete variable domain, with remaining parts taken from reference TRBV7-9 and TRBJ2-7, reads DTGVSQNPRHKITKRGQNVTFRCDPISEHNRLYWYRQTLGQGPEFLTYFQNEAQLEKSRLLSDRFSAERPKGSFSTLEIQRTEQGDSAMYLCASSPRESGSYEQYFGPGTRLTVT.

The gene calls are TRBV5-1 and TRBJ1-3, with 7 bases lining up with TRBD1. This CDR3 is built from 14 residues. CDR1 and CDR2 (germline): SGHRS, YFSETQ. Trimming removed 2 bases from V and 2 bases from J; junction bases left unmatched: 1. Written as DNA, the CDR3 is TGCGCCAGCAGCTTCGACAGGGCTGGAAACACCATATATTTT. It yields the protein CASSFDRAGNTIYF.

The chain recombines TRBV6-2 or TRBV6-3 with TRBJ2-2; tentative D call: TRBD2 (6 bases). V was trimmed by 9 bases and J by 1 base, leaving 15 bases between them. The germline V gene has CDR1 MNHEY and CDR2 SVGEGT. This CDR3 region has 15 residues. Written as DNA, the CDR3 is TGTGCCAGTTCTGGGGGGAACAGGAACACCGGGGAGCTGTTTTTT. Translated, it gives CASSGGNRNTGELFF.

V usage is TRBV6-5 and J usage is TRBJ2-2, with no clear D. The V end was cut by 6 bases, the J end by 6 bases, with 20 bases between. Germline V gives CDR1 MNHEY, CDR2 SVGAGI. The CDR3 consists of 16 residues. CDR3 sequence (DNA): TGTGCCAGCAGCCCCCGTGGGGTCATATTGGCCGGGGAGCTGTTTTTT. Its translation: CASSPRGVILAGELFF.

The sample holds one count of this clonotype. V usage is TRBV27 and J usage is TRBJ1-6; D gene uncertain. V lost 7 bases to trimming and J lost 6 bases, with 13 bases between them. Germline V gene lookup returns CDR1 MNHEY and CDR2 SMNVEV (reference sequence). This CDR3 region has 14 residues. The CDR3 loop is CASTWAQTNSPLHF. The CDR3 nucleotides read TGTGCCAGCACCTGGGCACAGACTAATTCACCCCTCCACTTT.

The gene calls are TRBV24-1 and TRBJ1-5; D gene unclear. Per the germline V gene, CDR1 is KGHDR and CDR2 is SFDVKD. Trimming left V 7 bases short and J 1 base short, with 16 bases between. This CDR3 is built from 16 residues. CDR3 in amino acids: CATSRTGDNSNQPQHF. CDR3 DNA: TGTGCCACCAGCCGAACCGGTGATAACAGCAATCAGCCCCAGCATTTT.